This TCR beta chain was documented in a study of blood T cell repertoires in COVID-19. Overall study: Acute and convalescent COVID-19 samples came from the United States, Italy and Spain. PBMCs, B-cell-depleted T cells, or T cells were the source of the cDNA or gDNA that made up the material.

As processed by the authors: Scientists estimated how many nucleated cells there were by amplifying reference gene primers. The assay was immunoSEQ multiplex PCR, and TCRdb's table has in-frame clones only and misses some. The DNA gave D and trimming, while V, J and clone size come from that table. The data show 30,000 to 35,000 clones, roughly 88% seen once. V shed 4 bases and J 1 base; nucleotides not matched to a gene: 6. The germline CDR1 and CDR2 sequences are SGHRS and YFSETQ. The CDR3 spans 15 residues. This clone has only one observation. The V and J genes are TRBV5-1 and TRBJ1-1; 8 bases are shared with TRBD1. Sequenced: peripheral blood. The clonotype originates from a man in his 60s with COVID-19, enrolled during active disease. The CDR3 region is CASSVIQGENTEAFF. The CDR3 DNA follows: TGCGCCAGCAGCGTTATACAGGGGGAGAACACTGAAGCTTTCTTT. Full variable domain (remainder filled in from reference TRBV5-1 and TRBJ1-1): KAGVTQTPRYLIKTRGQQVTLSCSPISGHRSVSWYQQTPGQGLQFLFEYFSETQRNKGNFPGRFSGRQFSNSRSEMNVSTLELGDSALYLCASSVIQGENTEAFFGQGTRLTVV.